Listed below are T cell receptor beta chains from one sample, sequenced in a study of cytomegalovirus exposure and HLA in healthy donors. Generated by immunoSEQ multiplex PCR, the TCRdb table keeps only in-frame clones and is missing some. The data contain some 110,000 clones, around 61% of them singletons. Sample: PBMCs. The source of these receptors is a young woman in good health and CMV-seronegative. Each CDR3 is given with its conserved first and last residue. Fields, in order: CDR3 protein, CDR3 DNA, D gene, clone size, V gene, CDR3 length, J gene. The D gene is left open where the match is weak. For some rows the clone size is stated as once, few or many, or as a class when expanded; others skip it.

cdr3_aa: CSVGQDTDTQYF; cdr3_nt: TGCAGCGTGGGACAGGACACAGATACGCAGTATTTT; d_call: TRBD1; clone_size: -; v_call: TRBV29-1; cdr3_length: 12; j_call: TRBJ2-3
cdr3_aa: CASSLEGGPLSNQPQHF; cdr3_nt: TGCGCCAGCAGCTTGGAGGGAGGACCCCTCAGCAATCAGCCCCAGCATTTT; d_call: -; clone_size: -; v_call: TRBV5-1; cdr3_length: 17; j_call: TRBJ1-5
cdr3_aa: CASSLVGSAEAFF; cdr3_nt: TGTGCCAGCAGCTTAGTGGGGAGTGCCGAAGCTTTCTTT; d_call: -; clone_size: -; v_call: TRBV7-9; cdr3_length: 13; j_call: TRBJ1-1
cdr3_aa: CASTREDTQYF; cdr3_nt: TGTGCCAGCACGAGGGAAGATACGCAGTATTTT; d_call: -; clone_size: -; v_call: TRBV27; cdr3_length: 11; j_call: TRBJ2-3
cdr3_aa: CASRSDWGEFF; cdr3_nt: TGTGCCAGCAGGTCGGACTGGGGGGAGTTCTTC; d_call: -; clone_size: -; v_call: TRBV2; cdr3_length: 11; j_call: TRBJ2-1
cdr3_aa: CASRGQNNEKLFF; cdr3_nt: TGTGCCAGCCGGGGACAGAATAATGAAAAACTGTTTTTT; d_call: TRBD1; clone_size: -; v_call: TRBV7-9; cdr3_length: 13; j_call: TRBJ1-4
cdr3_aa: CASRALGARYGYTF; cdr3_nt: TGTGCCAGCAGGGCCCTGGGGGCACGCTATGGCTACACCTTC; d_call: -; clone_size: -; v_call: TRBV28; cdr3_length: 14; j_call: TRBJ1-2
cdr3_aa: CASSFRRGDEKLFF; cdr3_nt: TGCGCCAGCAGCTTTAGGCGGGGGGATGAAAAACTGTTTTTT; d_call: -; clone_size: once; v_call: TRBV5-1; cdr3_length: 14; j_call: TRBJ1-4
cdr3_aa: CASSWGREQFF; cdr3_nt: TGTGCCAGCAGTTGGGGGCGTGAGCAGTTCTTC; d_call: -; clone_size: -; v_call: TRBV28; cdr3_length: 11; j_call: TRBJ2-1
cdr3_aa: CASSQAAGGPVGELFF; cdr3_nt: TGCGCCAGCAGCCAAGCTGCGGGAGGGCCGGTCGGGGAGCTGTTTTTT; d_call: TRBD2; clone_size: few; v_call: TRBV4-1; cdr3_length: 16; j_call: TRBJ2-2
cdr3_aa: CASSISGVRQPQHF; cdr3_nt: TGTGCCAGTAGTATATCGGGGGTTCGTCAGCCCCAGCATTTT; d_call: -; clone_size: -; v_call: TRBV19; cdr3_length: 14; j_call: TRBJ1-5
cdr3_aa: CASSLGLLDRGWETQYF; cdr3_nt: TGCGCCAGCAGCTTGGGCTTGCTGGACAGGGGATGGGAGACCCAGTACTTC; d_call: TRBD1; clone_size: -; v_call: TRBV5-1; cdr3_length: 17; j_call: TRBJ2-5
cdr3_aa: CSVVGGPSSYEQYF; cdr3_nt: TGCAGCGTGGTAGGAGGGCCAAGCTCCTACGAGCAGTACTTC; d_call: -; clone_size: -; v_call: TRBV29-1; cdr3_length: 14; j_call: TRBJ2-7
cdr3_aa: CAWSVLGQGNQPQHF; cdr3_nt: TGTGCCTGGAGTGTATTAGGACAGGGCAATCAGCCCCAGCATTTT; d_call: TRBD1; clone_size: -; v_call: TRBV30; cdr3_length: 15; j_call: TRBJ1-5
cdr3_aa: CASKVGETYNEQFF; cdr3_nt: TGTGCCAGCAAAGTGGGAGAGACCTACAATGAGCAGTTCTTC; d_call: -; clone_size: -; v_call: TRBV25-1; cdr3_length: 14; j_call: TRBJ2-1
cdr3_aa: CASSAGTSGIGEQFF; cdr3_nt: TGTGCTAGCAGCGCCGGGACTAGCGGGATCGGTGAGCAGTTCTTC; d_call: TRBD2; clone_size: -; v_call: TRBV7-7; cdr3_length: 15; j_call: TRBJ2-1
cdr3_aa: CASNPFQADQPQHF; cdr3_nt: TGTGCCAGCAACCCCTTCCAGGCAGATCAGCCCCAGCATTTT; d_call: -; clone_size: -; v_call: TRBV28; cdr3_length: 14; j_call: TRBJ1-5
cdr3_aa: CASSLANYGYTF; cdr3_nt: TGTGCCAGCAGCTTGGCAAACTATGGCTACACCTTC; d_call: -; clone_size: -; v_call: TRBV5-6; cdr3_length: 12; j_call: TRBJ1-2
cdr3_aa: CASSLVAGQGAFNEQFF; cdr3_nt: TGCGCCAGCAGCTTGGTCGCGGGACAGGGGGCTTTTAATGAGCAGTTCTTC; d_call: TRBD1; clone_size: -; v_call: TRBV5-1; cdr3_length: 17; j_call: TRBJ2-1
cdr3_aa: CASSLYGLTYNEQFF; cdr3_nt: TGTGCCAGCAGTTTATACGGGTTAACCTACAATGAGCAGTTCTTC; d_call: -; clone_size: -; v_call: TRBV28; cdr3_length: 15; j_call: TRBJ2-1
cdr3_aa: CASSVDAGEMDTQYF; cdr3_nt: TGTGCCAGCAGCGTAGATGCGGGAGAAATGGATACGCAGTATTTT; d_call: TRBD2; clone_size: few; v_call: TRBV9; cdr3_length: 15; j_call: TRBJ2-3
cdr3_aa: CASSFRGDNQPQHF; cdr3_nt: TGTGCCAGCAGTTTCAGGGGGGACAATCAGCCCCAGCATTTT; d_call: TRBD1; clone_size: -; v_call: TRBV27; cdr3_length: 14; j_call: TRBJ1-5
cdr3_aa: CATKSGRGLSNGWETQYF; cdr3_nt: TGTGCCACCAAATCGGGCAGGGGGCTCTCGAATGGGTGGGAGACCCAGTACTTC; d_call: TRBD1; clone_size: -; v_call: TRBV15; cdr3_length: 18; j_call: TRBJ2-5
cdr3_aa: CASSFPQGFYTEAFF; cdr3_nt: TGTGCCAGCAGTTTCCCACAGGGTTTTTACACTGAAGCTTTCTTT; d_call: -; clone_size: -; v_call: TRBV28; cdr3_length: 15; j_call: TRBJ1-1
cdr3_aa: CASTLTGGGGYGYTF; cdr3_nt: TGTGCCAGCACCCTTACGGGTGGGGGGGGCTATGGCTACACCTTC; d_call: -; clone_size: -; v_call: TRBV27; cdr3_length: 15; j_call: TRBJ1-2
cdr3_aa: CASTRARGNTEAFF; cdr3_nt: TGTGCCAGCACCCGTGCACGGGGGAACACTGAAGCTTTCTTT; d_call: -; clone_size: few; v_call: TRBV11-2; cdr3_length: 14; j_call: TRBJ1-1
cdr3_aa: CASSDGTGSEQFF; cdr3_nt: TGTGCCAGCAGTGATGGGACCGGGAGTGAGCAGTTCTTC; d_call: -; clone_size: -; v_call: TRBV2; cdr3_length: 13; j_call: TRBJ2-1
cdr3_aa: CASSVAGYGYTF; cdr3_nt: TGTGCCAGCAGCGTAGCAGGGTATGGCTACACCTTC; d_call: -; clone_size: -; v_call: TRBV9; cdr3_length: 12; j_call: TRBJ1-2
cdr3_aa: CASSDGRSNTEAFF; cdr3_nt: TGTGCCAGCAGCGATGGCAGATCGAACACTGAAGCTTTCTTT; d_call: -; clone_size: few; v_call: TRBV9; cdr3_length: 14; j_call: TRBJ1-1
cdr3_aa: CASTDSGNTIYF; cdr3_nt: TGTGCCAGTACGGACAGTGGAAACACCATATATTTT; d_call: -; clone_size: -; v_call: TRBV11-2; cdr3_length: 12; j_call: TRBJ1-3
cdr3_aa: CASSLEGTGSGGYTF; cdr3_nt: TGTGCCAGCAGCTTGGAAGGGACAGGGAGCGGCGGCTACACCTTC; d_call: TRBD1; clone_size: few; v_call: TRBV5-6; cdr3_length: 15; j_call: TRBJ1-2
cdr3_aa: CASSLRQGGAYEQYF; cdr3_nt: TGTGCCAGCAGCCTTAGACAGGGAGGAGCCTACGAGCAGTACTTC; d_call: -; clone_size: -; v_call: TRBV7-2; cdr3_length: 15; j_call: TRBJ2-7
cdr3_aa: CAWSSGSETQYF; cdr3_nt: TGTGCCTGGAGTAGCGGGTCAGAGACCCAGTACTTC; d_call: -; clone_size: once; v_call: TRBV30; cdr3_length: 12; j_call: TRBJ2-5
cdr3_aa: CAWQRTVNQPQHF; cdr3_nt: TGTGCCTGGCAGAGGACAGTCAATCAGCCCCAGCATTTT; d_call: -; clone_size: -; v_call: TRBV2; cdr3_length: 13; j_call: TRBJ1-5
cdr3_aa: CAITGTSGAGPNEQFF; cdr3_nt: TGTGCCATCACCGGGACTAGCGGGGCCGGGCCCAATGAGCAGTTCTTC; d_call: TRBD2; clone_size: few; v_call: TRBV10-3; cdr3_length: 16; j_call: TRBJ2-1
cdr3_aa: CASSMMDIYSNQPQHF; cdr3_nt: TGTGCCAGCAGCATGATGGACATCTATAGCAATCAGCCCCAGCATTTT; d_call: -; clone_size: -; v_call: TRBV28; cdr3_length: 16; j_call: TRBJ1-5
cdr3_aa: CASSPQGAEQYF; cdr3_nt: TGTGCCAGCAGCCCTCAGGGGGCTGAGCAGTACTTC; d_call: TRBD1; clone_size: -; v_call: TRBV5-6; cdr3_length: 12; j_call: TRBJ2-7
cdr3_aa: CSVEPGLPFSSYNEQFF; cdr3_nt: TGCAGCGTTGAACCTGGCCTCCCATTCTCCTCCTACAATGAGCAGTTCTTC; d_call: -; clone_size: -; v_call: TRBV29-1; cdr3_length: 17; j_call: TRBJ2-1